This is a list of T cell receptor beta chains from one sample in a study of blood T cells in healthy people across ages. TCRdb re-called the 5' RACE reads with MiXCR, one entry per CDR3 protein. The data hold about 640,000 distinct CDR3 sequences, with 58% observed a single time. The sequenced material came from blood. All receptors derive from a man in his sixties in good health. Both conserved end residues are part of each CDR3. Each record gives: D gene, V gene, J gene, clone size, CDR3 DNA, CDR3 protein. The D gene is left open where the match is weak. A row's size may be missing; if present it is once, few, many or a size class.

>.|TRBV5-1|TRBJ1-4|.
TGCGCCAGCAGCGGGGGGACCTCTAATGAAAAACTGTTTTTT
CASSGGTSNEKLFF
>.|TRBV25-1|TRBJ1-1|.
TGTGCCAGCATTAAGAGGGGTGATGGGGGCACTGAAGCTTTCTTT
CASIKRGDGGTEAFF
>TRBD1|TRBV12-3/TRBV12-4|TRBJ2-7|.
TGTGCCGGCAGTCCGGGGACAGGGGGTTACGAGCAGTACTTC
CAGSPGTGGYEQYF
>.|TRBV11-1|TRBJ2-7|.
TGTGCCAGCAACCCAGGCCCATTCCCATTTAAAGTTCGGGGCAGGATGTACGAGCAGTACTTC
CASNPGPFPFKVRGRMYEQYF
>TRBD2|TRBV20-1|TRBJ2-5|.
TGCAGTGCTAGACCACGGGGGGGGTATGAGACCCAGTACTTC
CSARPRGGYETQYF
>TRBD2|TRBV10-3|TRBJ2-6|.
TGTGCCACGCTGGGACTAGCGGGGCCATCCTCTGGGGCCAACGTCCTGACTTTC
CATLGLAGPSSGANVLTF
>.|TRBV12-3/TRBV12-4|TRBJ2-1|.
TGTGCCAGCAGTTTTTTTAGGGACAATGAGCAGTTCTTC
CASSFFRDNEQFF
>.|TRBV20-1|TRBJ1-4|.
TGCAGTGCTAGAGCTCGGAGAACTAATGAAAAACTGTTTTTT
CSARARRTNEKLFF
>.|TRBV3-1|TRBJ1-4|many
TGTGCCAGCAGCCAAGCGCGAGAAAAACTGTTTTTT
CASSQAREKLFF
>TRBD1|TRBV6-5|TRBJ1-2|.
TGTGCCAGCAGCGCTGACAGGGGCAGCGGCTACACCTTC
CASSADRGSGYTF
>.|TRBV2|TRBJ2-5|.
TGTGCCAGCAGTGCAACCAGGGAGACGGGTGAGCAGTACTTC
CASSATRETGEQYF
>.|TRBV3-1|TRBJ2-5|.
TGTGCCAGCAGCCAAGTAAATCCAGGAGAGACCCAGTACTTC
CASSQVNPGETQYF
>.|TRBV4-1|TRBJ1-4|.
TGCGCCAGCTTAGGGGCAGATCGTGAGCGAAAACTGTTTTTT
CASLGADRERKLFF
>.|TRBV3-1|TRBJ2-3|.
TGTGCCAGCAGCCACAGGTATACGCAGTATTTT
CASSHRYTQYF
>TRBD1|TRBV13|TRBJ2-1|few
TGTGCCAGCGGCTCGTGGGACAGCCCCTCAACCCAAGAGACCCAGTTCTTC
CASGSWDSPSTQETQFF
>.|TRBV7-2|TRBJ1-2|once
TGTGCCAGCAGCCCGTCCTTTAACTATGGCTACACCTTC
CASSPSFNYGYTF
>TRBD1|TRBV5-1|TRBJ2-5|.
TGCGCCAGCAGCTTGGCTGCCGGGACAGGCAGGGCACAAGAGACCCAGTACTTC
CASSLAAGTGRAQETQYF
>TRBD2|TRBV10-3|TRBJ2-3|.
TGTGCCATCAGTGCGGCTGGCGGGGGGCTCCTCACAGATACGCAGTATTTT
CAISAAGGGLLTDTQYF
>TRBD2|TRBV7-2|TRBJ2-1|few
TGTGCCAGCAGCTCGCGGACTAGCGGGGGGGTATTCGCCTACAATGAGCAGTTCTTC
CASSSRTSGGVFAYNEQFF
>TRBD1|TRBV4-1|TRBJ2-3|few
TGCGCCAGCAGCCCATGGGACAGGGGAGAGGCAGATACGCAGTATTTT
CASSPWDRGEADTQYF
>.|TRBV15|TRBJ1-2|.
TGTGCCACCACGGATGGCTATGGCTACACCTTC
CATTDGYGYTF
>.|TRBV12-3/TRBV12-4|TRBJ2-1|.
TGTGCCAGCAGTTTATCTGGTCGGGAGCAGTTCTTC
CASSLSGREQFF
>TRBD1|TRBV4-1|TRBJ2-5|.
TGCGCCAGCAGCCAACGCGGACAGGGGGTGGTGGAGACCCAGTACTTC
CASSQRGQGVVETQYF
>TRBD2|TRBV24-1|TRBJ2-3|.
TGTGCCACCAGTGAGGCTAGCGGGGGGGCGGCAGATACGCAGTATTTT
CATSEASGGAADTQYF
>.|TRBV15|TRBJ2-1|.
TGTGCCACCAGCAGAGATAGGAATGAGCAGTTCTTC
CATSRDRNEQFF
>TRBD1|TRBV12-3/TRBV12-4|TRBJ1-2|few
TGTGCCAGCAGTCGGGGACAGCTAAACTATGGCTACACCTTC
CASSRGQLNYGYTF
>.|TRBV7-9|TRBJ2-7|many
TGTGCCAGCAGCTCAATCTACGAGCAGTACTTC
CASSSIYEQYF
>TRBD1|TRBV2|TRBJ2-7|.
TGTGCCAGCAGTGGGACAGGGATCCACGAGCAGTACTTC
CASSGTGIHEQYF
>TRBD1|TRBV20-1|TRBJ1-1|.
TGCAGTGCTCAGGACAGGGGGTTGTCTGAAGCTTTCTTT
CSAQDRGLSEAFF
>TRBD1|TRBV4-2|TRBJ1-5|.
TGTGCCAGCAGCCAAGGACAGGGGGCCAGTCAGCCCCAGCATTTT
CASSQGQGASQPQHF
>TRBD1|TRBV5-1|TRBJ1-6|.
TGCGCCACCGGACCGGGACAGGGTAATTCACCCCTCCACTTT
CATGPGQGNSPLHF
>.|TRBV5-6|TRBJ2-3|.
TGTGCCAGCAGCCCCATTAGGGGGGTATCCACAGATACGCAGTATTTT
CASSPIRGVSTDTQYF
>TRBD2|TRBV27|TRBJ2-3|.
TGTGCCAGCAGCTTCTGGACTAGCGGGGGGGGCAGCACAGATACGCAGTATTTT
CASSFWTSGGGSTDTQYF
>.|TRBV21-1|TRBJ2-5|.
TGTGCCAGCAGCAAGGGGGACAGGGGGCCCCAAGAGACCCAGTACTTC
CASSKGDRGPQETQYF
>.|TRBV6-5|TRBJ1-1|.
TGTGCCAGCAGTTACTCACAGACGATGAACACTGAAGCTTTCTTT
CASSYSQTMNTEAFF
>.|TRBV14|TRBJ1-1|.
TGTGCCAGCAGCCAATTATTGGTTGGCACTGAAGCTTTCTTT
CASSQLLVGTEAFF
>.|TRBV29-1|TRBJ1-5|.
TGCAGCGTTTCCCAGGGGAATCAGCCCCAGCATTTT
CSVSQGNQPQHF
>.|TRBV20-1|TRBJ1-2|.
TGCAGTGCTAGTCCTTCAGGCAACTATGGCTACACCTTC
CSASPSGNYGYTF
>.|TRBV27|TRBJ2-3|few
TGTGCCAGCAGTTTAGACCAATTCACAGATACGCAGTATTTT
CASSLDQFTDTQYF
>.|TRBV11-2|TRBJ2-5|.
TGTGCCAGCAGCGAAGGTAGCGCCATGTGGCAAGAGACCCAGTACTTC
CASSEGSAMWQETQYF
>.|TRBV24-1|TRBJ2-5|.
TGTGCCACCAGTGATTCCGCCTCCGGACAAGGCTTCCAGACCCAGTACTTC
CATSDSASGQGFQTQYF